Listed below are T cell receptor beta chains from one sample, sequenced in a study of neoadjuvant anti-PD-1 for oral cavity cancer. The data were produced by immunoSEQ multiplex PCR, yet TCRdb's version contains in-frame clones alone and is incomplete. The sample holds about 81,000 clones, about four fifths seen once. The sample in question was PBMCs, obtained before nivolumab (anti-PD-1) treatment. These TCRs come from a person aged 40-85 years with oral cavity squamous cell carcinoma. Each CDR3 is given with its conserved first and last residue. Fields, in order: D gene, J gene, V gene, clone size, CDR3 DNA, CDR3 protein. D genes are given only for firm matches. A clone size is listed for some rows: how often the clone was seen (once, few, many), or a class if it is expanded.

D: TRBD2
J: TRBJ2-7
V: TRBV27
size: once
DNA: TGTGCCAGCAGCGGACTAGGTTACTACGAGCAGTACTTC
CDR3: CASSGLGYYEQYF

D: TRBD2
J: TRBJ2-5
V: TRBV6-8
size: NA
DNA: TGTGCCAGCAGTTACCCAGTTCCGTCTAGCGGGAGTGAGACCCAGTACTTC
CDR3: CASSYPVPSSGSETQYF

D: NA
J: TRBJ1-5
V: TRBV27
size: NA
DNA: TGTGCCAGCAGTTTAGGAGGAGGGGGTAGCAATCAGCCCCAGCATTTT
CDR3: CASSLGGGGSNQPQHF

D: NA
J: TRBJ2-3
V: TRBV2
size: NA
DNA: TGTGCCAGCAGGAGGGAAGGTAGCGGCACAGATACGCAGTATTTT
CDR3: CASRREGSGTDTQYF

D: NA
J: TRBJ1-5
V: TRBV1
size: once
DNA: TGCACCAGCAGCCCGCAGTGGACAAGGAGGGGGCCCCAGCATTTT
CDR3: CTSSPQWTRRGPQHF

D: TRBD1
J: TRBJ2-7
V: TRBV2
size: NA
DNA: TGTGCCTCCCAGGGCACAGGGGCCTACGAGCAGTACTTC
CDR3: CASQGTGAYEQYF

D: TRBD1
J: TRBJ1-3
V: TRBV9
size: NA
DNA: TGTGCCAGCAGCGTAAGTTCAGGGGGCCTCGTCTCTGGAAACACCATATATTTT
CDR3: CASSVSSGGLVSGNTIYF

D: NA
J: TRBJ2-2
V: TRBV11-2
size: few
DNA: TGTGCCAGCAGCCCCCTCAACATACCCACCGGGGAGCTGTTTTTT
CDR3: CASSPLNIPTGELFF

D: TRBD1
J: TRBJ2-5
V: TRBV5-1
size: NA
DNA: TGCGCCAGCAGCTCACAGGGGGTGTCTGAAGAGACCCAGTACTTC
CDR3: CASSSQGVSEETQYF

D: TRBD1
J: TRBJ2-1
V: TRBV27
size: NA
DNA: TGTGCCAGCTGCCCCGGGACAGGTGGTTACAATGAGCAGTTCTTC
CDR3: CASCPGTGGYNEQFF

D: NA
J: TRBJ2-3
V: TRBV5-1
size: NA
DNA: TGCGCCAGCAGCTACCGGGACAGCACAGATACGCAGTATTTT
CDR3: CASSYRDSTDTQYF

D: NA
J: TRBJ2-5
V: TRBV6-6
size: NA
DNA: TGTGCCAGCAGTGAGGGAGGTAGGACCACCCAGTACTTC
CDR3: CASSEGGRTTQYF

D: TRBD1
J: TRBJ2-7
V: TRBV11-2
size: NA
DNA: TGTGCCAGCAGCTTGACAGGGGGATCCTACGAGCAGTACTTC
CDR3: CASSLTGGSYEQYF

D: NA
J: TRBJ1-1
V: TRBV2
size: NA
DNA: TGTGCCAGCAGAGGGATGATGAACACTGAAGCTTTCTTT
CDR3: CASRGMMNTEAFF

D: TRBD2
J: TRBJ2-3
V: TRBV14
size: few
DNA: TGTGCCAGCAGCCCACTGAACGCGGGAGGGACAGATACGCAGTATTTT
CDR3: CASSPLNAGGTDTQYF

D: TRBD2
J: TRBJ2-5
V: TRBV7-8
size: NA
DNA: TGTGCCAGCAGCCTCGGACTAGCGGGAAACCAAGAGACCCAGTACTTC
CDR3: CASSLGLAGNQETQYF

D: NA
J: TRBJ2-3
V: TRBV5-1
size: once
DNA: TGCGCCAGCAGCGTCGGGAGTGGGACCACAGATACGCAGTATTTT
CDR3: CASSVGSGTTDTQYF

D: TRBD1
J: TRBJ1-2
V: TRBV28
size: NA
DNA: TGTGCCAGCAGTCCGGACAGGGGTGGTGCTAACTATGGCTACACCTTC
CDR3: CASSPDRGGANYGYTF

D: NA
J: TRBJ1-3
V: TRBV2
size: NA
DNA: TGTGCCAGCAGTGCGGCAGGGAGCTCTGGAAACACCATATATTTT
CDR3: CASSAAGSSGNTIYF

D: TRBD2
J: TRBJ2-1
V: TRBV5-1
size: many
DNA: TGCGCCAGCAGCTTTGGGACTAACAATGAGCAGTTCTTC
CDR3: CASSFGTNNEQFF

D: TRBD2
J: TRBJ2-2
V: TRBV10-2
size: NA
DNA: TGCGCCAGCAGTGCCGCCGGGACTAGCGGGACCGGGGAGCTGTTTTTT
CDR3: CASSAAGTSGTGELFF

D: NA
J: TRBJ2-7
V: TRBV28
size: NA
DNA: TGTGCTACAGGCCACGCCTACGAGCAGTACTTC
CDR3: CATGHAYEQYF

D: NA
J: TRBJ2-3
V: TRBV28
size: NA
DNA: TGTGCCAGCAAAGGGAACTCCCAAGATACGCAGTATTTT
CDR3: CASKGNSQDTQYF

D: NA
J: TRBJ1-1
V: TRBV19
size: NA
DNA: TGTGCCAGTACGTTCAGGAACACTGAAGCTTTCTTT
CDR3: CASTFRNTEAFF

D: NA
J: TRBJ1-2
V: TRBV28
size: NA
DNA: TGTGCCAGCAGACCCGGGACGTACTATGGCTACACCTTC
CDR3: CASRPGTYYGYTF

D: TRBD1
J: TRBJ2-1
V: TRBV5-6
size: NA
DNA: TGTGCCAGCAGCTTGGGCGACAGGGGGCTTAGTAATGAGCAGTTCTTC
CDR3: CASSLGDRGLSNEQFF

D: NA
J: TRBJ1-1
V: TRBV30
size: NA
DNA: TGTGCCTGGAGTAGGGGGGACACTGAAGCTTTCTTT
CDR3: CAWSRGDTEAFF

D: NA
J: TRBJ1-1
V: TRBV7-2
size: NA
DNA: TGTGCCAGCAGCTTAATGGCTTCGGAAGCTTTCTTT
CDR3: CASSLMASEAFF

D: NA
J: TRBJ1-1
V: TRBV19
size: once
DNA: TGTGCCAGTAGCGGACCGGTGAACACTGAAGCTTTCTTT
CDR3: CASSGPVNTEAFF

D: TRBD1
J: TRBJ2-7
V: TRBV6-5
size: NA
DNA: TGTGCCAGCAATCATATGGGACAGGGGTTGGACGAGCAGTACTTC
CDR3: CASNHMGQGLDEQYF

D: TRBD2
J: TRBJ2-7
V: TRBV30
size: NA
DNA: TGTGCCCTGTCGGGAGGTCCCTACGAGCAGTACTTC
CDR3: CALSGGPYEQYF

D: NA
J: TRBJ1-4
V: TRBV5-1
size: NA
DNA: TGCGCCAGCAGCTTGGGACAGATTAGGGAAAAACTGTTTTTT
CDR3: CASSLGQIREKLFF

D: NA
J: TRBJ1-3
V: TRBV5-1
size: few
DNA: TGCGCCAGCAGCTTGGAGGTCGCTGGAAACACCATATATTTT
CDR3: CASSLEVAGNTIYF

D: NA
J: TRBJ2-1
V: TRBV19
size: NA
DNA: TGTGCCAGTAGTATAGGCAGGCATGAGCAGTTCTTC
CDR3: CASSIGRHEQFF

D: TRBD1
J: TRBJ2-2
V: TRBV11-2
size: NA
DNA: TGTGCCAGCAGCTCACGGACAGGACCAATTGCCGCGAACACCGGGGAGCTGTTTTTT
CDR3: CASSSRTGPIAANTGELFF

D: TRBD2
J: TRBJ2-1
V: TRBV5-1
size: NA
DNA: TGCGCCAGCAGCTTGGGAGGCGGGAGGGTCGATGAGCAGTTCTTC
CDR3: CASSLGGGRVDEQFF

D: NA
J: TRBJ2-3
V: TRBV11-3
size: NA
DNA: TGTGCCAGCAGCGCCGACGGTCACACAGATACGCAGTATTTT
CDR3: CASSADGHTDTQYF

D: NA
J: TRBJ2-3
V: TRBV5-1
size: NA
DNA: TGCGCCAGCAGCTTGCCCCTAGGCACAGATACGCAGTATTTT
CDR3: CASSLPLGTDTQYF

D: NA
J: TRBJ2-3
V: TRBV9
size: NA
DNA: TGTGCCAGCAGCGTAGAGTGGCTGGATACGCAGTATTTT
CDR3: CASSVEWLDTQYF

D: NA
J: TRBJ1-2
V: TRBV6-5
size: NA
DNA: TGTGCCAGCAGTTACAGCTCGACGGCTGGCTACACCTTC
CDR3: CASSYSSTAGYTF

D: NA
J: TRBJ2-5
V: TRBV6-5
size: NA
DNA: TGTGCCAGCAGTTACCTAAAGACCCAGTACTTC
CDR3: CASSYLKTQYF

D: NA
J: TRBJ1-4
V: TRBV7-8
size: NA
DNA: TGTGCCAGCAGCTTAAGGGACACCGGGGAAAAACTGTTTTTT
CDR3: CASSLRDTGEKLFF

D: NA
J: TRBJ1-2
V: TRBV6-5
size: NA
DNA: TGTGCCAGCAGTTTGGGTCCGGCGGGTTATGGCCACACCTTC
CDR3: CASSLGPAGYGHTF

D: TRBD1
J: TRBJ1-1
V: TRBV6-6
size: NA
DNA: TGTGCCAGCAGTAACAAACAGGGGGCGAACACTGAAGCTTTCTTT
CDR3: CASSNKQGANTEAFF

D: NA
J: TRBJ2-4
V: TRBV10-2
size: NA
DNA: TGCGCCAGCAGTGACCTCAGGGGAGCCAAAAACATTCAGTACTTC
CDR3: CASSDLRGAKNIQYF

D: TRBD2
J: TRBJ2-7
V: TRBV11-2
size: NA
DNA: TGTGCCAGCAGCTTACAACTAGCGGGGGACGAGCAGTACTTC
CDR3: CASSLQLAGDEQYF

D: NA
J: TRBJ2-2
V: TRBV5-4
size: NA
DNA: TGTGCCAGCAGCTCGGGACGGTCGAACACCGGGGAGCTGTTTTTT
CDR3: CASSSGRSNTGELFF

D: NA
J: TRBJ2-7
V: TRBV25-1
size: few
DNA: TGTGCCAGCAGTAATTTAGGCTGGGACCTAGAGGCCTACGAGCAGTACTTC
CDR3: CASSNLGWDLEAYEQYF

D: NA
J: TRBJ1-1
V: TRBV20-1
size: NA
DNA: TGCAGTGCTCCCCTAAACACTGAAGCTTTCTTT
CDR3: CSAPLNTEAFF

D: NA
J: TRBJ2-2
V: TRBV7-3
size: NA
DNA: TGTGCCAGCAGCTCAGGTGTGACCGGGGAGCTGTTTTTT
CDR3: CASSSGVTGELFF

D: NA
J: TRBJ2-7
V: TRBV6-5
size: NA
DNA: TGTGCCAGCAGAAGAATATTACGGCCCGATTACGAGCAGTACTTC
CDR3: CASRRILRPDYEQYF

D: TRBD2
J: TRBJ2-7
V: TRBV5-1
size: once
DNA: TGCGCCAGCAGCTTGGCCCCGGGACTAGCGGGAGGGTACGAGCAGTACTTC
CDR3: CASSLAPGLAGGYEQYF

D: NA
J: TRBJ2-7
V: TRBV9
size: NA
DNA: TGTGCCAGCAGCGTTGGGATCTCGCCCTACGAGCAGTACTTC
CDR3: CASSVGISPYEQYF